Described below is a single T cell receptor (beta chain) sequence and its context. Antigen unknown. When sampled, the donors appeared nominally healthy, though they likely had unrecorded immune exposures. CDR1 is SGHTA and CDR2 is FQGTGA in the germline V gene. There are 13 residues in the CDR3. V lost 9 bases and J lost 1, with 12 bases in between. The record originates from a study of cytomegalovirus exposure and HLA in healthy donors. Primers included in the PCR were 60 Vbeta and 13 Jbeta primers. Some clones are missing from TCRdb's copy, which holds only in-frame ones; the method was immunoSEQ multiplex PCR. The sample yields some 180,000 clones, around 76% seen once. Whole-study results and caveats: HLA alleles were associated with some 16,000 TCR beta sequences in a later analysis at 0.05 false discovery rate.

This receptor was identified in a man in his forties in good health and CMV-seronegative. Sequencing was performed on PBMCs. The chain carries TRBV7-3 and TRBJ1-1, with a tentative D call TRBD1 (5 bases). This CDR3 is CASHRQWNTEAFF. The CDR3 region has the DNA TGTGCCAGTCACCGACAGTGGAACACTGAAGCTTTCTTT.